This is a list of T cell receptor beta chains from one sample in a study of T cell responses to AZD1222 COVID-19 vaccine. Data came from immunoSEQ multiplex PCR; TCRdb stores just in-frame clones and leaves some out. The table has under 130,000 clones, around nine tenths seen once. This material consisted of peripheral blood, taken 28 days after the second AZD1222 dose. These receptors originate from an adult who received the AZD1222 COVID-19 vaccine. Both conserved end residues are part of each CDR3. D genes are given only for firm matches. For some rows the clone size is stated as once, few or many, or as a class when expanded; others skip it.

V: TRBV7-9; D: NA; J: TRBJ2-7; size: NA; DNA: TGTGCCAGCAGCTTAACAGCGTCAAGCTCCTACGAGCAGTACTTC; CDR3: CASSLTASSSYEQYF
V: TRBV6-5; D: NA; J: TRBJ2-7; size: NA; DNA: TGTGCCAGCAGCTACCTGAGAAGCGAGCAGTACTTC; CDR3: CASSYLRSEQYF
V: TRBV7-3; D: NA; J: TRBJ2-1; size: NA; DNA: TGTGCCAGCAGCGCGAGCGGCTACAATGAGCAGTTCTTC; CDR3: CASSASGYNEQFF
V: TRBV6-1; D: TRBD1; J: TRBJ1-2; size: NA; DNA: TGTGCCAGCAGTGAAGTGGGAGGACAGGATGGCTACACCTTC; CDR3: CASSEVGGQDGYTF
V: TRBV27; D: TRBD1; J: TRBJ1-5; size: once; DNA: TGTGCCAGCAGTCGCGGGACAGGGGGCAATCAGCCCCAGCATTTT; CDR3: CASSRGTGGNQPQHF
V: TRBV11-2; D: NA; J: TRBJ2-5; size: NA; DNA: TGTGCCAGCAGCTCCGGACCACAGGGTTGGGAGACCCAGTACTTC; CDR3: CASSSGPQGWETQYF
V: TRBV18; D: NA; J: TRBJ2-7; size: NA; DNA: TGTGCCAGCTCACCACAACGCCGCGGGGCCGAGCAGTACTTC; CDR3: CASSPQRRGAEQYF
V: TRBV4-1; D: NA; J: TRBJ1-5; size: NA; DNA: TGCGCCAGCAGCCAATTTAGCAATCAGCCCCAGCATTTT; CDR3: CASSQFSNQPQHF
V: TRBV28; D: TRBD1; J: TRBJ2-5; size: NA; DNA: TGTGCCAGCAGTTCCCGCCTATTGACAGGGAGTCAAGAGACCCAGTACTTC; CDR3: CASSSRLLTGSQETQYF
V: TRBV30; D: TRBD2; J: TRBJ2-2; size: NA; DNA: TGTGCCTGGAGCCTAGCGGGAGGTGGCGGGGAGCTGTTTTTT; CDR3: CAWSLAGGGGELFF
V: TRBV27; D: TRBD2; J: TRBJ2-7; size: few; DNA: TGTGCCAGCAGTTTCCGGACTAGCGGGAGAGGGAACGAGCAGTACTTC; CDR3: CASSFRTSGRGNEQYF
V: TRBV7-6; D: TRBD2; J: TRBJ2-1; size: NA; DNA: TGTGCCAGCAGCTCCTTTCGGACTAGCGGGAGCAATGAGCAGTTCTTC; CDR3: CASSSFRTSGSNEQFF
V: TRBV4-3; D: TRBD1; J: TRBJ1-4; size: NA; DNA: TGCGCCAGCAGCCAAGAAGGGACAGGGAATGAAAAACTGTTTTTT; CDR3: CASSQEGTGNEKLFF
V: TRBV18; D: NA; J: TRBJ1-1; size: NA; DNA: TGTGCCAGCTCACCACCGACAATCGGGACGGTGGCTTTCTTT; CDR3: CASSPPTIGTVAFF
V: TRBV6-5; D: TRBD1; J: TRBJ1-3; size: NA; DNA: TGTGCCAGCAGTTCACCGGGACAGGGATACACCATATATTTT; CDR3: CASSSPGQGYTIYF
V: TRBV7-2; D: TRBD1; J: TRBJ2-7; size: NA; DNA: TGTGCCAGCAGCTTAAGGACAGGGGGTGTAGACGAGCAGTACTTC; CDR3: CASSLRTGGVDEQYF
V: TRBV18; D: NA; J: TRBJ1-1; size: NA; DNA: TGTGCCAGCTCGCCAGCGTCAGTACAGGGTATCGGTGAAGCTTTCTTT; CDR3: CASSPASVQGIGEAFF
V: TRBV4-3; D: TRBD2; J: TRBJ2-1; size: NA; DNA: TGCGCCAGCAGCCAAGGTCAGACTAGCGGGAGGGCAAGAGAGCAGTTCTTC; CDR3: CASSQGQTSGRAREQFF
V: TRBV27; D: TRBD2; J: TRBJ2-7; size: NA; DNA: TGTGCCAGCAGTTTAGGACTAGCGTTAGGGTCCTACGAGCAGTACTTC; CDR3: CASSLGLALGSYEQYF
V: TRBV11-1; D: TRBD2; J: TRBJ2-1; size: NA; DNA: TGTGCCAGCAGAACTATTAAGCGGGGGAACAATGAGCAGTTCTTC; CDR3: CASRTIKRGNNEQFF
V: TRBV28; D: NA; J: TRBJ2-5; size: NA; DNA: TGTGCCAGCAGTCAGCGAGCCTCGTACCAAGAGACCCAGTACTTC; CDR3: CASSQRASYQETQYF
V: TRBV2; D: TRBD1; J: TRBJ2-5; size: NA; DNA: TGTGCCAGCATAGGACAGGGGGCTGAGACCCAGTACTTC; CDR3: CASIGQGAETQYF
V: TRBV24-1; D: TRBD1; J: TRBJ2-2; size: NA; DNA: TGTGCCACCAGTGATCCTCCCGGGACAGGGAGGACCGGGGAGCTGTTTTTT; CDR3: CATSDPPGTGRTGELFF
V: TRBV4-2; D: NA; J: TRBJ1-1; size: many; DNA: TGTGCCAGCAGGCCCCTTGGACAGATGAACACTGAAGCTTTCTTT; CDR3: CASRPLGQMNTEAFF
V: TRBV7-9; D: NA; J: TRBJ2-7; size: NA; DNA: TGTGCCAGCAGCGGCGACATCTCCTACGAGCAGTACTTC; CDR3: CASSGDISYEQYF
V: TRBV15; D: TRBD2; J: TRBJ2-7; size: NA; DNA: TGTGCCACCAGCAGGGCCACGCCAGGACTAGCGGTGCGTTTGGAGCAGTACTTC; CDR3: CATSRATPGLAVRLEQYF
V: TRBV5-6; D: NA; J: TRBJ2-1; size: NA; DNA: TGTGCCAGCAGCTTGGTGCCAGGGGGAGGCGATGAGCAGTTCTTC; CDR3: CASSLVPGGGDEQFF
V: TRBV2; D: NA; J: TRBJ1-5; size: NA; DNA: TGTGCCAGCAGTTCCGACCGAGGCAATCAGCCCCAGCATTTT; CDR3: CASSSDRGNQPQHF
V: TRBV7-8; D: NA; J: TRBJ1-1; size: NA; DNA: TGTGCCAGCAGCCCATTCCGGGACAACACTGAAGCTTTCTTT; CDR3: CASSPFRDNTEAFF
V: TRBV18; D: TRBD1; J: TRBJ1-2; size: NA; DNA: TGTGCCAGCTCACGACAGGGCGACTATGGCTACACCTTC; CDR3: CASSRQGDYGYTF
V: TRBV19; D: TRBD2; J: TRBJ2-1; size: once; DNA: TGTGCCACTAGCGGGAGGGCCTACAATGAGCAGTTCTTC; CDR3: CATSGRAYNEQFF
V: TRBV2; D: NA; J: TRBJ1-5; size: NA; DNA: TGTGCCAGCAGGTTGGACAGAGGCAATCAGCCCCAGCATTTT; CDR3: CASRLDRGNQPQHF
V: TRBV7-9; D: TRBD2; J: TRBJ2-3; size: NA; DNA: TGTGCCAGCAGCTTGCTTACTAGCGTCCCAGATACGCAGTATTTT; CDR3: CASSLLTSVPDTQYF
V: TRBV5-4; D: NA; J: TRBJ2-5; size: NA; DNA: TGTGCCAGCAGCCCTCCTGGGGCGGCTCAAGAGACCCAGTACTTC; CDR3: CASSPPGAAQETQYF
V: TRBV15; D: NA; J: TRBJ2-7; size: NA; DNA: TGTGCCACCAGCACTCTGTGGAAGGGGGCCTACGAGCAGTACTTC; CDR3: CATSTLWKGAYEQYF
V: TRBV30; D: NA; J: TRBJ1-1; size: NA; DNA: TGTGCCTGGAGTCTTCTGACTGAAGCTTTCTTT; CDR3: CAWSLLTEAFF
V: TRBV6-2/TRBV6-3; D: NA; J: TRBJ1-3; size: NA; DNA: TGTGCCAGCAGCCCCCCGGGGGGTTTCGGAAACACCATATATTTT; CDR3: CASSPPGGFGNTIYF
V: TRBV20-1; D: NA; J: TRBJ2-5; size: NA; DNA: TGCAGTGCTAGAGATCTGAAGACCCAGTACTTC; CDR3: CSARDLKTQYF
V: TRBV10-1; D: TRBD1; J: TRBJ1-4; size: NA; DNA: TGCGCCAGCAATCCGGGACAGGGCTTAGTTAAGGATGAAAAACTGTTTTTT; CDR3: CASNPGQGLVKDEKLFF
V: TRBV9; D: TRBD1; J: TRBJ2-2; size: NA; DNA: TGTGCCAGCAGCGTGGACAGGAACCCCGGGGAGCTGTTTTTT; CDR3: CASSVDRNPGELFF
V: TRBV9; D: NA; J: TRBJ1-3; size: NA; DNA: TGTGCCAGCAGCGTAGATTGGCAAGGAAACACCATATATTTT; CDR3: CASSVDWQGNTIYF
V: TRBV2; D: NA; J: TRBJ2-2; size: NA; DNA: TGTGCCAGCAGTGAAAGGGGTCCGAGATTGAACACCGGGGAGCTGTTTTTT; CDR3: CASSERGPRLNTGELFF
V: TRBV6-5; D: NA; J: TRBJ1-2; size: once; DNA: TGTGCCAGCACCAGGAGAGCTAACTATGGCTACACCTTC; CDR3: CASTRRANYGYTF
V: TRBV7-9; D: TRBD1; J: TRBJ2-3; size: NA; DNA: TGTGCCAGCACCTTCGGACAGGAGCTCACAGATACGCAGTATTTT; CDR3: CASTFGQELTDTQYF
V: TRBV7-2; D: NA; J: TRBJ1-1; size: NA; DNA: TGTGCCAGCAGCTTACCCGGGCAAACTGAAGCTTTCTTT; CDR3: CASSLPGQTEAFF
V: TRBV28; D: TRBD2; J: TRBJ2-3; size: few; DNA: TGTGCCAGCACAACTAGCGGGAGTATTGGTACGCAGTATTTT; CDR3: CASTTSGSIGTQYF
V: TRBV15; D: NA; J: TRBJ1-5; size: NA; DNA: TGTGCCACCAGCCCCCTCACCGCGGATCAGCCCCAGCATTTT; CDR3: CATSPLTADQPQHF
V: TRBV29-1; D: NA; J: TRBJ2-2; size: NA; DNA: TGCAGCGTTGACCCCCGCGGGGTCGGGGAGCTGTTTTTT; CDR3: CSVDPRGVGELFF
V: TRBV18; D: NA; J: TRBJ1-1; size: NA; DNA: TGTGCCAGCTCACCAAATCCCGACACTGAAGCTTTCTTT; CDR3: CASSPNPDTEAFF
V: TRBV11-2; D: NA; J: TRBJ2-7; size: NA; DNA: TGTGCCAGCAGCTTAGTAGGCACTACCGAGCAGTACTTC; CDR3: CASSLVGTTEQYF
V: TRBV18; D: TRBD1; J: TRBJ1-3; size: NA; DNA: TGTGCCAGCTCACGAAGTGGACAGGGGGCATCTGGAAACACCATATATTTT; CDR3: CASSRSGQGASGNTIYF
V: TRBV5-6; D: NA; J: TRBJ2-7; size: NA; DNA: TGTGCCAGCAGTGCTCTGGCGACAGATTACGAGCAGTACTTC; CDR3: CASSALATDYEQYF
V: TRBV27; D: TRBD1; J: TRBJ2-2; size: NA; DNA: TGTGCCAGCAGTTTCCCTAGACAGGGAAACACCGGGGAGCTGTTTTTT; CDR3: CASSFPRQGNTGELFF
V: TRBV6-6; D: NA; J: TRBJ2-2; size: NA; DNA: TGTGCCAGCAGTTTTGATTCTTACACCGGGGAGCTGTTTTTT; CDR3: CASSFDSYTGELFF